This is a list of T cell receptor beta chains from one sample in a study of T cell repertoires in cytomegalovirus infection. TCRdb itself ran the reads through MiXCR, one entry per CDR3 protein. The sample holds about 830,000 distinct CDR3 sequences, 32% seen once. These receptors are not linked to any known antigen. The sequences come from cultured CD8+ T cells from PBMCs, collected from culture after CMV antigen stimulation. All receptors derive from a human donor in good health (CMV status not recorded). Some clones in this sample may be carry-over from other donors' samples. Both conserved end residues are part of each CDR3. Fields, in order: J gene, clone size, V gene, D gene, CDR3 DNA, CDR3 protein. The D gene is left open where the match is weak. A row's size may be missing; if present it is once, few, many or a size class.

>TRBJ2-4|many|TRBV12-3/TRBV12-4|TRBD1
TGTGCCAGCAGTTTAGCGATGCCCACAGGGGTCCACAAAAACATTCAGTACTTC
CASSLAMPTGVHKNIQYF
>TRBJ1-1|-|TRBV5-5|TRBD1
TGTGCCAGCAGCTTTCCCGGACAGGGGGCCATGAACACTGAAGCTTTCTTT
CASSFPGQGAMNTEAFF
>TRBJ1-5|-|TRBV2|TRBD1
TGTGCCAGCAGTAAGGGGGGGACAGGGGTATCACAGCCCCAGCATTTT
CASSKGGTGVSQPQHF
>TRBJ2-2|-|TRBV5-6|-
TGTGCCAGCATCCTCCAGGGTCGCGGCGGGGAGCTGTTTTTT
CASILQGRGGELFF
>TRBJ1-5|-|TRBV5-4|-
TGTGCCAGCAGCTTGGCCGGGGGCACCTCGCCCCAGCATTTT
CASSLAGGTSPQHF
>TRBJ2-2|many|TRBV7-9|-
TGTGTTTTCGCAGGGGTTACCGGGGAGCTGTTTTTT
CVFAGVTGELFF
>TRBJ2-7|-|TRBV13|-
TGTGCCAGCAGCTTAGTGGGGATCTACGAGCAGTACTTC
CASSLVGIYEQYF
>TRBJ1-4|-|TRBV19|-
TGTGCCAGTAGTGCCCGGGGCCGATTTAATGAAAAACTGTTTTTT
CASSARGRFNEKLFF
>TRBJ2-3|-|TRBV12-3/TRBV12-4|-
TGTGCCAGCAGGTCCCTAGATACGCAGTATTTT
CASRSLDTQYF
>TRBJ1-1|few|TRBV7-6|-
TGTGCCAGCAGCTTAAACCCCAGAACCACTGAAGCTTTCTTT
CASSLNPRTTEAFF